Listed here are 32 T cell receptor beta chains from one sample, sequenced in a study of CD8+ T cells in alopecia areata. Isolated RNA was reverse transcribed into cDNA used as the sequencing template. Some clones are missing from TCRdb's copy, which holds only in-frame ones; the method was immunoSEQ multiplex PCR. The sample has roughly 150,000 clones, about 51% seen once; the top ten hold 15% to 20%. The source material was CD8+ T cells sorted from blood, sampled at week 0. Every receptor here comes from a human donor with alopecia areata.

This clone was seen at least ten times. J is TRBJ2-7 and V is TRBV30; D is uncertain. There are 13 residues in the CDR3. The germline CDR1 and CDR2 sequences are GTSNPN and SVGIG (reference sequence). The V gene lost 2 bases and the J gene lost 2 bases, with 10 bases spanning the gap. CDR3 protein: CAWSRSEAYEQYF. The CDR3 DNA reads TGTGCCTGGAGTCGGTCGGAAGCCTACGAGCAGTACTTC.

This clone appeared a few times. This chain connects TRBV6-5 to TRBJ2-6, with D perhaps TRBD2 (5 bases). Deletions cut 8 bases from V and 0 bases from J, with 8 bases between. The CDR3 contains 14 residues. CDR1 is MNHEY and CDR2 is SVGAGI in the germline V gene. CDR3 sequence reads: CASGTSSGANVLTF. In DNA, the CDR3 is TGTGCCAGCGGAACTAGCTCTGGGGCCAACGTCCTGACTTTC.

This sequence joins TRBV27 and TRBJ1-5; D remains unclear. V lost 5 bases and J lost 3, with 11 bases in between. From germline, CDR1 is MNHEY and CDR2 SMNVEV (reference sequence). The CDR3 consists of 14 residues. The CDR3 loop is CASSKDGDNQPQHF. Here the CDR3 DNA reads TGTGCCAGCAGTAAGGACGGCGACAATCAGCCCCAGCATTTT.

The rearrangement joins TRBV7-2 to TRBJ2-5, with D hard to call. Germline V gene sequence: CDR1 SGHTA, CDR2 FQGNSA. V lost 3 bases and J lost 1, with 21 bases in between. The CDR3 length is 18 residues. CDR3 protein: CASSFNAVRYGPQETQYF. Here the CDR3 DNA reads TGTGCCAGCAGCTTTAACGCCGTGAGATATGGGCCCCAAGAGACCCAGTACTTC.

The chain has TRBV5-6 and TRBJ2-1, with D uncertain. Per the germline V gene, CDR1 is SGHDT and CDR2 is YYEEEE. The CDR3 spans 12 residues. Between the trimmed V and J ends, which lost 2 bases and 5 bases, there was a span of 5 bases. CDR3 coding DNA: TGTGCCAGCAGCTTTTCGGACAATGAGCAGTTCTTC. Amino acid sequence: CASSFSDNEQFF.

This clone was counted a few times. The chain uses TRBV19 and TRBJ2-2; tentative D call: TRBD1 (5 bases). In germline, CDR1 is LNHDA, CDR2 SQIVND (reference sequence). Trimming took off 6 bases at V and 6 bases at J, with 11 bases between the two ends. The CDR3 contains 13 residues. The CDR3 nucleotides read TGTGCCAGTAGACAGACAGAGGCCGGGGAGCTGTTTTTT. It yields the protein CASRQTEAGELFF.

The chain links TRBV7-3 to TRBJ2-1; unclear D gene. V was trimmed by 0 bases and J by 8 bases, leaving 5 bases between them. The CDR3 is 12 residues long. Germline-derived CDR1 and CDR2 are SGHTA and FQGTGA. The CDR3 is CASSLTGDEQFF. CDR3 DNA: TGTGCCAGCAGCTTAACTGGAGATGAGCAGTTCTTC.

The CDR3 bases are TGTGCCGTACAGGAGAACACTGAAGCTTTCTTT. The encoded protein is CAVQENTEAFF. The chain joins TRBV30 to TRBJ1-1; perhaps TRBD1 as D (5 bases). The germline gives CDR1 GTSNPN, CDR2 SVGIG (reference sequence). Trimming pared 8 bases from V and 1 base from J, leaving 8 bases between. The CDR3 is 11 residues long.

This chain joins TRBV5-6 and TRBJ2-1; the D is unclear. The CDR3 spans 14 residues. V shed 4 bases and J shed 5 bases, with 13 bases lying between them. Germline CDR1 is SGHDT and CDR2 is YYEEEE. The CDR3 DNA is TGTGCCAGCAGCCCCCTGGGGAATCACAATGAGCAGTTCTTC. Translated, it gives CASSPLGNHNEQFF.

The rearrangement links TRBV29-1 to TRBJ1-2; TRBD1 is a possible D gene (6 bases). The CDR3 consists of 12 residues. Trimming took 4 bases from V and 6 from J, leaving 12 bases between them. The V gene's germline CDR1 is SQVTM and CDR2 ANQGSEA. The CDR3 sequence is CSVVGGQHGYTF. The CDR3 DNA is TGCAGCGTTGTTGGGGGACAACATGGCTACACCTTC.

The chain joins TRBV6-6 to TRBJ1-2; D possibly corresponds to TRBD1 (5 bases). The germline V gene encodes CDR1 MNHNY and CDR2 SVGAGI (reference sequence). Trimming cost V 6 bases and J 8 bases, with 16 bases left between them. The CDR3 has 13 residues. The CDR3 is CASRTRGTGGYTF. The CDR3 DNA is TGTGCCAGCAGGACACGGGGGACTGGGGGCTACACCTTC.

The chain links TRBV2 to TRBJ1-5, with D uncertain. The V gene's germline CDR1 is SNHLY and CDR2 FYNNEI. With 10 bases removed from V and 0 bases from J, the gap between germline ends came to 19 bases. The CDR3 covers 16 residues. As DNA, the CDR3 is TGTGCCACTCCCCGGGAAGCCCCATATAGCAATCAGCCCCAGCATTTT. Amino acids: CATPREAPYSNQPQHF.

The chain recombines TRBV27 with TRBJ2-7; D ambiguous. V was cut by 6 bases and J by 0 bases, with 15 bases left in between. The CDR3 spans 15 residues. In germline, CDR1 is MNHEY, CDR2 SMNVEV (reference sequence). The CDR3 loop is CASRPGAFSSYEQYF. The CDR3 DNA reads as TGTGCCAGCAGGCCAGGAGCCTTTTCCTCCTACGAGCAGTACTTC.

The chain is built from TRBV7-2 and TRBJ2-4; no definite D call. CDR1 and CDR2 (germline): SGHTA, FQGNSA. Deletions cut 4 bases from V and 7 bases from J, with 14 bases between. The CDR3 has 14 residues. The chain's CDR3 is CASSYLGPRNIQYF. As DNA, the CDR3 is TGTGCCAGCAGCTATCTGGGCCCTCGGAACATTCAGTACTTC.

V usage is TRBV27 and J usage is TRBJ2-1, with D perhaps TRBD2 (6 bases). The CDR3 totals 13 residues. V shed 2 bases and J shed 8 bases, with 10 bases lying between them. Germline values: CDR1 MNHEY, CDR2 SMNVEV (reference sequence). The CDR3 sequence: CASSLAGSDEQFF. The CDR3 DNA is TGTGCCAGCAGTTTAGCGGGGTCCGATGAGCAGTTCTTC.

This clone was detected only a few times. The CDR3: CSVPAGMTGELFF. The CDR3, as DNA: TGCAGCGTCCCTGCGGGAATGACCGGGGAGCTGTTTTTT. This chain uses TRBV29-1 with TRBJ2-2; tentative D call: TRBD2 (6 bases). CDR1 and CDR2 from the germline V gene are SQVTM and ANQGSEA. The CDR3 covers 13 residues. Trimming left V 6 bases short and J 5 bases short, with 13 bases between.

The chain employs TRBV7-3 and TRBJ2-2; 10 bases match TRBD2. The CDR3 totals 15 residues. Germline lookup yields CDR1 SGHTA and CDR2 FQGTGA. J gave up 6 bases and V 5 bases, and 6 bases lay outside the gene matches. The CDR3 sequence: CASSPSGGAAGELFF. DNA of the CDR3: TGTGCCAGCAGCCCGAGCGGGGGGGCCGCCGGGGAGCTGTTTTTT.

This clone has a single count. This sample also contains other DNA sequences that code for the same CDR3. In DNA, the CDR3 is TGCAGCGTGGAGAACACCGGGGAGCTGTTTTTT. Protein sequence: CSVENTGELFF. V is TRBV29-1 and J is TRBJ2-2, with D hard to call. Germline CDR1 reads SQVTM; CDR2 reads ANQGSEA. Trimming stripped 6 bases from V and 1 base from J, with 3 bases between. The CDR3 loop spans 11 amino acids.

The CDR3 region has the DNA TGTGCCAGCAGTGACGCCGTGACTCGTGCTAGCACAGATACGCAGTATTTT. Protein sequence: CASSDAVTRASTDTQYF. The V call is TRBV6-4, the J call TRBJ2-3; D is unclear. The CDR3 length is 17 residues. V was trimmed by 2 bases and J by 0 bases, leaving 15 bases between them. Germline V gene lookup returns CDR1 MRHNA and CDR2 SNTAGT.

This sequence joins TRBV27 and TRBJ2-1; 7 bases are a match to TRBD2. The germline gives CDR1 MNHEY, CDR2 SMNVEV (reference sequence). The CDR3 runs to 16 residues. The J segment lost 4 bases and the V segment lost 5 bases, leaving 11 bases of the junction unmatched. Here the CDR3 reads CASSTQGAGIYNEQFF. CDR3 sequence (DNA): TGTGCCAGCAGTACCCAGGGAGCGGGGATTTACAATGAGCAGTTCTTC.

The chain links TRBV4-3 to TRBJ2-1; possible D gene TRBD1, 5 bases. Germline assignment: CDR1 LGHNA and CDR2 YSLEER. Trimming removed 2 bases from V and 5 bases from J, with 19 bases in between. The CDR3 has 17 amino acids. CDR3 region: CASSQLSFQGRDNEQFF. Here the CDR3 DNA reads TGCGCCAGCAGCCAACTCTCCTTTCAGGGCAGAGACAATGAGCAGTTCTTC.

The chain is built from TRBV19 and TRBJ1-1, with D unresolved. The CDR3 sequence is 11 residues long. Germline assignment: CDR1 LNHDA and CDR2 SQIVND (reference sequence). Trimming cost V 3 bases and J 7 bases, with 6 bases left between them. The CDR3 DNA is TGTGCCAGTAGTATCGGGGATGAAGCTTTCTTT. Its protein is CASSIGDEAFF.

The rearrangement links TRBV11-2 to TRBJ2-1; tentatively, D is TRBD1 or TRBD2 (5 bases each). CDR3 length: 15 amino acids. Trimming removed 10 bases at V and 5 bases at J, with 21 bases between. CDR1 is SGHAT, CDR2 FQNNGV, per germline. The CDR3 DNA follows: TGTGCCACCTCACGGGCAGGGAGCGTTAACAATGAGCAGTTCTTC. Translation gives CATSRAGSVNNEQFF.

The gene calls are TRBV29-1 and TRBJ2-7; D is ambiguous. In germline, CDR1 is SQVTM, CDR2 ANQGSEA. This CDR3 has 11 residues. The ends were cut back, 3 bases at V and 2 bases at J, with 5 bases in the middle. The CDR3 nucleotides are TGCAGCGTTGATCTAGCCTACGAGCAGTACTTC. This translates into CSVDLAYEQYF.

In regard to this clone: Different DNA sequences within this sample yield the same CDR3. The V and J genes are TRBV27 and TRBJ2-3, with no clear D. The V end lost 5 bases, the J end lost 6 bases, and 6 bases lay between the germline ends. CDR3 length: 11 residues. CDR1 is MNHEY, CDR2 SMNVEV, per germline (reference sequence). In nucleotides, the CDR3 is TGTGCCAGCAGTACACGTGATACGCAGTATTTT. As protein: CASSTRDTQYF.

The chain recombines TRBV6-5 with TRBJ1-2; 7 bases fit TRBD1. The V gene's germline CDR1 is MNHEY and CDR2 SVGAGI. With V trimmed by 5 bases and J by 1 base, 7 bases remained unmatched. The CDR3 runs 15 residues. The CDR3 bases are TGTGCCAGCAGTAACCGGGACAGACTTAACTATGGCTACACCTTC. It yields the protein CASSNRDRLNYGYTF.

The chain carries TRBV9 and TRBJ2-2, with unresolved D. Trimming stripped 0 bases from V and 5 bases from J, with 17 bases between. CDR3 length: 17 amino acids. Germline V gene data show CDR1 as SGDLS and CDR2 as YYNGEE. The CDR3 bases are TGTGCCAGCAGCGTAGTTGGCAGGACCCCCCGAACCGGGGAGCTGTTTTTT. Translation: CASSVVGRTPRTGELFF.

This chain joins TRBV29-1 and TRBJ2-2; tentatively, D is TRBD1 (6 bases). The germline CDR1 and CDR2 sequences are SQVTM and ANQGSEA. The CDR3 is 13 residues long. The V end lost 6 bases, the J end lost 2 bases, and 10 bases lay between the germline ends. CDR3 sequence reads: CSVYRDNTGELFF. The CDR3 DNA reads as TGCAGCGTGTACAGGGATAACACCGGGGAGCTGTTTTTT.

V and J are TRBV9 and TRBJ1-4; 7 bases align to TRBD1. Germline V gene lookup returns CDR1 SGDLS and CDR2 YYNGEE. This CDR3 spans 15 amino acids. Germline trimming cut 0 bases from V and 3 bases from J; bases unmatched to any gene: 2. The CDR3 here is CASSVEGASNEKLFF. The CDR3, as DNA: TGTGCCAGCAGCGTAGAGGGGGCGTCTAATGAAAAACTGTTTTTT.

This clone was counted a few times. This chain connects TRBV11-2 to TRBJ2-3, with 9 bases fitting TRBD1. The length of the CDR3 is 14 residues. With V trimmed by 5 bases and J by 6 bases, 6 bases remained unmatched. CDR1 is SGHAT, CDR2 FQNNGV, per germline. The chain's CDR3 is CASSNWTGVDTQYF. In DNA, the CDR3 is TGTGCCAGCAGCAATTGGACAGGGGTGGATACGCAGTATTTT.

The V gene is TRBV29-1, the J gene TRBJ2-4, with D perhaps matching TRBD2 (6 bases). Germline assignment: CDR1 SQVTM and CDR2 ANQGSEA. V gave up 4 bases and J gave up 9 bases, with 10 bases separating them. This CDR3 has 11 amino acids. This CDR3 reads CSVALGGIQYF. The CDR3 DNA reads as TGCAGCGTTGCCCTGGGGGGCATTCAGTACTTC.

V is TRBV29-1 and J is TRBJ2-1; D is unclear. This CDR3 comprises 13 residues. Germline CDR1 reads SQVTM; CDR2 reads ANQGSEA. V lost 6 bases and J 6 bases, leaving 15 bases between the germline ends. The CDR3 region is CSVSPLGSNEQFF. The CDR3 DNA follows: TGCAGCGTCTCCCCTTTGGGCTCCAATGAGCAGTTCTTC.